The 13 T cell receptor beta chains presented below share a single source sample, sequenced in a study of shared clonotypes between healthy human individuals (dated by TCRdb to 2018 to 2021). Libraries were made using the immunoSEQ multiplex PCR assay. The table was pulled from immuneACCESS by TCRdb, which kept in-frame rearrangements only. Such tables lose some clones; where checked, under half of the loss comes from unresolved V genes, and the rest has no known cause. The sample contains approximately 2.5 million clones, 90% to 95% of them found a single time. The top ten constitute roughly 0.15% of the sample. Sequences were obtained from naive CD4+ T cells sorted from blood. The cell subset or site label for this specimen denotes: CD45RA+ positively selected. Receptors were obtained from a man aged 18 to 29 in good health.

The V gene is TRBV6-1, the J gene TRBJ2-7, with D possibly TRBD1 on 7 matching bases. This CDR3 has 18 amino acids. Deletions cut 1 base from V and 4 bases from J, with 23 bases between. Germline assignment: CDR1 MNHNS and CDR2 SASEGT. CDR3 coding DNA: TGTGCCAGCAGTGAAGTAAGGGTGACAGGGACTTCGGTTTACGAGCAGTACTTC. Its translation: CASSEVRVTGTSVYEQYF.

This clone has only one observation. This chain joins TRBV27 and TRBJ2-5, with 7 bases fitting TRBD1. V was pared by 8 bases and J by 1 base, with 4 bases of the junction left unmatched. Germline CDR1 and CDR2: MNHEY and SMNVEV (reference sequence). The CDR3 consists of 13 residues. The chain's CDR3 is CASRTGAQETQYF. The DNA for the CDR3 is TGTGCCAGCCGGACAGGTGCCCAAGAGACCCAGTACTTC.

Remarks on this clone: One junction end does not reproduce the germline sequence, and a read error may be involved. At the DNA level, this CDR3 is encoded by other sequences in the same sample as well. The J gene is TRBJ2-3, the V gene TRBV5-4, with D possibly TRBD2 on 6 matching bases. This CDR3 has 12 residues. The germline V gene has CDR1 SGHNT and CDR2 YYREEE (reference sequence). CDR3 protein: CASSLGGDTQYF. The CDR3 DNA reads TGTGCCAGCAGTTTGGGGGGAGATACGCAGTATTTT.

The rearrangement links TRBV2 to TRBJ2-3; TRBD1 aligns across 7 bases. The CDR3 has 19 residues. The V gene end was trimmed by 0 bases and the J gene end by 0 bases; junction bases not matched to a gene: 12. Germline V gives CDR1 SNHLY, CDR2 FYNNEI. This chain's CDR3 is CASSEAPGQRTKSTDTQYF. The CDR3 nucleotides read TGTGCCAGCAGTGAAGCCCCGGGACAGCGGACCAAAAGCACAGATACGCAGTATTTT.

The V call is TRBV7-8, the J call TRBJ2-7, with 7 bases aligning to TRBD1. The J segment lost 2 bases and the V segment lost 2 bases, leaving 6 bases of the junction unmatched. Germline V gives CDR1 SGHVS, CDR2 FQNEAQ. The CDR3 loop spans 15 amino acids. This CDR3 is CASSLSVGGPYEQYF. CDR3 sequence (DNA): TGTGCCAGCAGCTTATCTGTAGGGGGCCCCTACGAGCAGTACTTC.

This rearrangement joins TRBV6-1 to TRBJ1-5; no reliable D call. Germline V CDR1 and CDR2: MNHNS, SASEGT. This CDR3 spans 14 amino acids. Trimming removed 1 base from V and 3 bases from J, with 7 bases in between. In DNA, the CDR3 is TGTGCCAGCAGTGAAGGCGAGATCAATCAGCCCCAGCATTTT. This sequence encodes CASSEGEINQPQHF.

The genes are TRBV2 and TRBJ1-1; TRBD1 is a possible D gene (6 bases). This CDR3 is built from 14 residues. V was cut by 2 bases and J by 1 base, with 8 bases left in between. Germline values: CDR1 SNHLY, CDR2 FYNNEI. DNA for the CDR3: TGTGCCAGCAGTGAAAGGGGGGGGAACACTGAAGCTTTCTTT. Its translation: CASSERGGNTEAFF.

In this sample, this clone turned up once. The J gene is TRBJ1-1, the V gene TRBV6-5, with D possibly being TRBD1 (5 bases). The CDR3 has 14 residues. The germline V gene has CDR1 MNHEY and CDR2 SVGAGI. Trimming removed 6 bases at V and 3 bases at J, with 14 bases between. The CDR3 DNA is TGTGCCAGCAGCTCAGGGTTTAGGGACACTGAAGCTTTCTTT. This encodes CASSSGFRDTEAFF.

This clone is a singleton in its sample. This rearrangement joins TRBV5-1 to TRBJ2-5; a possible D gene is TRBD2 (6 bases). This CDR3 comprises 15 residues. CDR1 and CDR2 (germline): SGHRS, YFSETQ. V was trimmed by 0 bases and J by 0 bases, leaving 9 bases between them. CDR3 nucleotides: TGCGCCAGCAGCTTGGGTGGGACTTACCAAGAGACCCAGTACTTC. Translating it yields CASSLGGTYQETQYF.

The chain couples TRBV11-1 to TRBJ1-2; TRBD1 matches 10 bases. The V segment lost 1 base and the J segment 9 bases; nucleotides outside the gene matches: 11. The CDR3 extends over 16 amino acids. Germline-derived CDR1 and CDR2 are SGHAT and FQDESV (reference sequence). CDR3 nucleotides: TGTGCCAGCAGCTTAGGATCCATGGGACAGGGGATACGCTACACCTTC. It encodes CASSLGSMGQGIRYTF.

V is TRBV19 and J is TRBJ1-3; D is uncertain. The V gene lost 3 bases and the J gene lost 0 bases, with 9 bases spanning the gap. Germline assignment: CDR1 LNHDA and CDR2 SQIVND (reference sequence). This CDR3 comprises 15 residues. CDR3 nucleotides: TGTGCCAGTAGTATGACGGAGAGCTCTGGAAACACCATATATTTT. This codes for CASSMTESSGNTIYF.

The V and J genes are TRBV7-2 and TRBJ2-7; TRBD2 aligns across 13 bases. The CDR3 sequence is 15 residues long. CDR1 and CDR2 (germline): SGHTA, FQGNSA. Germline trimming cut 5 bases from V and 6 bases from J; bases unmatched to any gene: 7. CDR3 protein: CASSEGLAGVGEQYF. In nucleotides, the CDR3 is TGTGCCAGCAGCGAAGGACTAGCGGGAGTCGGCGAGCAGTACTTC.

Here the CDR3 reads CASIRRELGEQYF. The DNA for the CDR3 is TGTGCCAGCATCAGGCGGGAACTAGGGGAGCAGTACTTC. The chain uses TRBV14 and TRBJ2-7, with a weak D call TRBD2 (6 bases). Trimming took 7 bases from V and 7 from J, leaving 17 bases between them. The CDR3 is 13 residues long. CDR1 is SGHDN, CDR2 FVKESK, per germline.